This TCR beta chain was documented in a study of blood T cell repertoires in COVID-19. The wider study: Researchers got acute and convalescent COVID-19 samples from the United States, Italy and Spain. PBMCs, B-cell-depleted T cells, or T cells provided the cDNA or gDNA that made up the material.

In the original analysis: Counts of nucleated cells, estimated from reference gene primer amplification, were obtained. Sequencing used immunoSEQ multiplex PCR; TCRdb keeps in-frame clones, though not all of them. D and trimming were read from the DNA, whereas the V and J calls and clone size are those reported in that table. This sample has about 130,000 clones, with 60% to 75% found just once. The germline V and J ends were trimmed by 2 bases and 9 bases, with 17 bases remaining between them. This CDR3 is 16 amino acids long. Per the germline V gene, CDR1 is MDHEN and CDR2 is SYDVKM. This clonotype originated in a woman aged 70-85 years with acute or convalescent COVID-19. The chain combines TRBV28 with TRBJ1-6; a weak D match, TRBD1 (5 bases). The source material was peripheral blood. As DNA, the CDR3 is TGTGCCAGCAGTTTACCCTCCGGGGGGTACCCTTCACCCCTCCACTTT. Amino acids: CASSLPSGGYPSPLHF.